This T cell receptor (beta chain) came from a study of T-cell memory formation after mild COVID-19. V was trimmed by 4 bases and J by 10 bases, leaving 15 bases between them. The CDR3 consists of 13 residues. Germline V CDR1 and CDR2: SGHRS, YFSETQ. Study-wide findings and caveats: A subset of responding clones appeared in pre-infection memory, suggesting cross-reactive memory joined.

TCRdb fed the 5' RACE reads into MiXCR, producing one record per CDR3 protein. The repertoire holds 200,000 to 300,000 distinct CDR3 sequences, with 8% to 10% as singletons. There are a few counts of this clonotype. Antigen: not known. Sequencing input: PBMCs or a T cell subset sorted from them (not recorded which). The chain carries TRBV5-1 and TRBJ2-1, with D perhaps TRBD2 (6 bases). The sequence was obtained from a man aged 18 to 30 who had mild COVID-19 (a few samples of this study predate the infection). Cell type and time point are not known. The CDR3, as DNA: TGCGCCAGCAGCGTGGGACTCAACATGGAGCAGTTCTTC. It specifies CASSVGLNMEQFF.